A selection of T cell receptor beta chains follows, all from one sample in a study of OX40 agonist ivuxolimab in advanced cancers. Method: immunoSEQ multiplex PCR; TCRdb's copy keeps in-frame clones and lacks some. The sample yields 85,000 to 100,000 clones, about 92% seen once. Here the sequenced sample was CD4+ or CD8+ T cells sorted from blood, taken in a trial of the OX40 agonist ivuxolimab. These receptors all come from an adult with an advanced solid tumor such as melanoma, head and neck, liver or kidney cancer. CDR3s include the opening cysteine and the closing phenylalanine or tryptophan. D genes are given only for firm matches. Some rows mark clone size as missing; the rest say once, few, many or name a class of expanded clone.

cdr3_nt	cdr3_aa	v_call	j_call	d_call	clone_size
TGCGCCAGCGCTATGGTGGGCCCCGTGGGTACGAACACTGAAGCTTTCTTT	CASAMVGPVGTNTEAFF	TRBV5-1	TRBJ1-1	NA	NA
TGTGCCTTGTCTCCTGGGGGAATGGACCAGCCCCAGCATTTT	CALSPGGMDQPQHF	TRBV19	TRBJ1-5	NA	NA
TGTGCCAGCTCACAGGGGGTAAATCAGCCCCAGCATTTT	CASSQGVNQPQHF	TRBV18	TRBJ1-5	NA	NA
TGCGCCAGCAGCAGAGGGACCCCCGGAGAGACCCAGTACTTC	CASSRGTPGETQYF	TRBV5-1	TRBJ2-5	NA	NA
TGTGCCTGGGGTCCGGGACTTGAGAATTCACCCCTCCACTTT	CAWGPGLENSPLHF	TRBV30	TRBJ1-6	NA	NA
TGTGCAAGTCGCTCCCCCCCCTACGAGCAGTACTTC	CASRSPPYEQYF	TRBV12-2	TRBJ2-7	NA	once
TGTGCCAGCAGTTACTTAAAGGGTTCGAAGAATTCACCCCTCCACTTT	CASSYLKGSKNSPLHF	TRBV6-5	TRBJ1-6	NA	NA
TGTGCCTGGAGTGTAGTCAGTAATTCACCCCTCCACTTT	CAWSVVSNSPLHF	TRBV30	TRBJ1-6	NA	NA
TGTGCCAGCAGCCTACACGCACCGATCTACGAGCAGTACTTC	CASSLHAPIYEQYF	TRBV7-8	TRBJ2-7	NA	NA
TGTGCCAGTAGTGGTGGGGGGTGGATGAACACTGAAGCTTTCTTT	CASSGGGWMNTEAFF	TRBV19	TRBJ1-1	NA	NA
TGTGCCATCAGTGAGCGGTTACAGGGATCTAGCACAGATACGCAGTATTTT	CAISERLQGSSTDTQYF	TRBV10-3	TRBJ2-3	NA	NA
TGTGCCAGCAGCCGAAGGGATGGCTACACCTTC	CASSRRDGYTF	TRBV6-6	TRBJ1-2	NA	NA
TGTGCCAGCAAACCGAGCCAGAACACCGGGGAGCTGTTTTTT	CASKPSQNTGELFF	TRBV7-2	TRBJ2-2	NA	once
TGTGCCAGCAGCGCTACGGGACAGAGTAATTCACCCCTCCACTTT	CASSATGQSNSPLHF	TRBV11-1	TRBJ1-6	TRBD1	NA
TGTGCCAGCAGCCGACACGTGACTGGAAACACCATATATTTT	CASSRHVTGNTIYF	TRBV6-5	TRBJ1-3	NA	NA
TGTGCCAGCTCACCACAAAGGGATGCCGACACTGAAGCTTTCTTT	CASSPQRDADTEAFF	TRBV18	TRBJ1-1	NA	NA
TGTGCCAGCAACTCTTTGGGGACAAGAGAACAGCCCCAGCATTTT	CASNSLGTREQPQHF	TRBV9	TRBJ1-5	NA	NA
TGTGCCAGTAGTATAGGAGTCGGCGGGAGCTATGAGCAGTTCTTC	CASSIGVGGSYEQFF	TRBV19	TRBJ2-1	TRBD2	NA
TGCGCCAGCAGCTTTGGGGCACCGGGACTAGGCAGCTATGAGCAGTTCTTC	CASSFGAPGLGSYEQFF	TRBV5-1	TRBJ2-1	TRBD2	NA
TGTGCCAGCATGCTAGACAGGCTTAATTCACCCCTCCACTTT	CASMLDRLNSPLHF	TRBV6-1	TRBJ1-6	NA	NA
TGCGCCAGCAGCCGGGAGGACAGATACGAAAAACTGTTTTTT	CASSREDRYEKLFF	TRBV4-3	TRBJ1-4	NA	NA
TGTGCCAGCAGCTTAGGAATGGCCCCTGAGGGGACTGAAGCTTTCTTT	CASSLGMAPEGTEAFF	TRBV11-1	TRBJ1-1	NA	NA
TGTGCCAGCAGCTGCCATCCGGACGGACTTAGCAATCAGCCCCAGCATTTT	CASSCHPDGLSNQPQHF	TRBV11-3	TRBJ1-5	NA	NA
TGTGCCTGGAGTGCAGAGCTCCTGGATGAGCCCCAGCATTTT	CAWSAELLDEPQHF	TRBV30	TRBJ1-5	NA	NA
TGTGCCAGCAGCCCAGGGGGGTCATCCTACGAGCAGTACTTC	CASSPGGSSYEQYF	TRBV28	TRBJ2-7	NA	NA
TGTGCCAGCAGCTTTGGCGGGGAGCTGTTTTTT	CASSFGGELFF	TRBV7-3	TRBJ2-2	NA	NA
TGTGCCAGCAGCTTGGTGGGGACAGGGGGCCCCGGTGGTACCTACAATGAGCAGTTCTTC	CASSLVGTGGPGGTYNEQFF	TRBV28	TRBJ2-1	TRBD1	once
TGTGCCAGCAGCAGGATTGACAGGGGGCCCTCGGGATTTAACTATGGCTACACCTTC	CASSRIDRGPSGFNYGYTF	TRBV7-3	TRBJ1-2	TRBD1	NA
TGTGCCAGCCTCCGGGACAGGGGGGGTGGTCAGCCCCAGCATTTT	CASLRDRGGGQPQHF	TRBV28	TRBJ1-5	TRBD1	NA
TGTGCCAGCAGTTCCTTAAATTCACCCCTCCACTTT	CASSSLNSPLHF	TRBV6-5	TRBJ1-6	NA	NA
TGCAGTGCTTACAGGGGTGAGACCCAGTACTTC	CSAYRGETQYF	TRBV20-1	TRBJ2-5	TRBD1	NA
TGTGCCAGCAGTTTATTTGGACAGTCTGGAAACACCATATATTTT	CASSLFGQSGNTIYF	TRBV28	TRBJ1-3	NA	NA
TGTGCCACCTTGTTCGTATTTGAGCAGTACTTC	CATLFVFEQYF	TRBV28	TRBJ2-7	NA	NA
TGTGCCAGCAGCCCCCGGACGTATGAGGGTGGCTACACCTTC	CASSPRTYEGGYTF	TRBV7-2	TRBJ1-2	NA	few
TGTGCCAGCAGTCCCGGGACAGGGCACAATCAGCCCCAGCATTTT	CASSPGTGHNQPQHF	TRBV5-4	TRBJ1-5	TRBD1	NA
TGTGCCAGCAGTCCCTCTCTGAGTGCCGCCTTTCAGCCCCAGCATTTT	CASSPSLSAAFQPQHF	TRBV28	TRBJ1-5	NA	NA
TGTGCCAGCAACGAGGACCCTCGGAATGAGCAGTTCTTC	CASNEDPRNEQFF	TRBV2	TRBJ2-1	NA	NA
TGTGCCAGCAGCCAATTTGCAGGGGGCGTAACTGAAGCTTTCTTT	CASSQFAGGVTEAFF	TRBV16	TRBJ1-1	TRBD1	NA
TGTGCCAGCAGCCCCAGGCCTAGCGCTCAAGAGACCCAGTACTTC	CASSPRPSAQETQYF	TRBV13	TRBJ2-5	NA	NA
TGTGCCAGCAGCTGGACAGCAACTAATGAAAAACTGTTTTTT	CASSWTATNEKLFF	TRBV7-8	TRBJ1-4	NA	NA
TGTGCCAGCAGCCGGCGGGGGAATCAGCCCCAGCATTTT	CASSRRGNQPQHF	TRBV2	TRBJ1-5	NA	NA
TGTGCCAGCAGCTTATATGGGACCAGCTCTGGAAACACCATATATTTT	CASSLYGTSSGNTIYF	TRBV11-3	TRBJ1-3	NA	NA
TGTGCCAGCAGCTTCCCCCAAACAGGGCGGGAAAACATTCAGTACTTC	CASSFPQTGRENIQYF	TRBV7-9	TRBJ2-4	NA	NA
TGTGCCTGGAGTAACGAGCGCTCCTACAATGAGCAGTTCTTC	CAWSNERSYNEQFF	TRBV30	TRBJ2-1	NA	NA
TGTGCCAGCAGCTCACCTAGCACAGATACGCAGTATTTT	CASSSPSTDTQYF	TRBV9	TRBJ2-3	NA	NA
TGTGCCAGCAGTTACCGGAGGGGAACTGAAGCTTTCTTT	CASSYRRGTEAFF	TRBV6-6	TRBJ1-1	NA	NA
TGTGCCAGCAGTGAAAGGCGACAGTGGGGAGTGTGCTTC	CASSERRQWGVCF	TRBV2	TRBJ2-7	NA	NA
TGTGCCAGCAGTCCAGGGGGCGCGAACACTGAAGCTTTCTTT	CASSPGGANTEAFF	TRBV28	TRBJ1-1	TRBD1	NA
TGTGCCAGCTTGTCCGGGCAGACTAACTATGGCTACACCTTC	CASLSGQTNYGYTF	TRBV18	TRBJ1-2	NA	NA
TGTGCCAGCAGTTTTCAGGGCGACACCGGGGAGCTGTTTTTT	CASSFQGDTGELFF	TRBV6-6	TRBJ2-2	NA	NA
TGTGCCAGTGCGGAAACCTACAATGAGCAGTTCTTC	CASAETYNEQFF	TRBV19	TRBJ2-1	NA	NA
TGTGCCAGCAGAGGGGAAGTCAATCAGCCCCAGCATTTT	CASRGEVNQPQHF	TRBV25-1	TRBJ1-5	NA	few
TGTGCCTGGAGTGTAGTTGGGGGGAATTCACCCCTCCACTTT	CAWSVVGGNSPLHF	TRBV30	TRBJ1-6	NA	few
TGCGCCAGCAGCTTGGCCCTCGGACCAAGAGGGGGCTACACCTTC	CASSLALGPRGGYTF	TRBV5-1	TRBJ1-2	NA	NA
TGCAGCGCCACTTCGACATCCCCTACGAACACCGGGGAGCTGTTTTTT	CSATSTSPTNTGELFF	TRBV29-1	TRBJ2-2	NA	NA
TGCGCCAGCAGCCCCGGGGTTCAAGCGGGAGTGCGGGATACGCAGTATTTT	CASSPGVQAGVRDTQYF	TRBV4-1	TRBJ2-3	TRBD2	NA
TGTGCCTGGACTCTTTTGGGGGGAGACGGCCCCCAGCATTTT	CAWTLLGGDGPQHF	TRBV30	TRBJ1-5	NA	NA
TGCGCCAGCAGCGGGTTAGCGGCAACCACAGATACGCAGTATTTT	CASSGLAATTDTQYF	TRBV5-1	TRBJ2-3	NA	NA
TGTGCCAGCAGTCAGATTGGGGTTGGCCTCAATGAGCAGTTCTTC	CASSQIGVGLNEQFF	TRBV28	TRBJ2-1	NA	few
TGCAGTGCTCCGGACTCTGTATTTCAGTACTTC	CSAPDSVFQYF	TRBV20-1	TRBJ2-4	NA	NA